This T cell receptor (beta chain) was documented in a study of cytomegalovirus exposure and HLA in healthy donors. PCR employed 60 Vbeta and 13 Jbeta primers. Per the authors' pipeline: A later analysis counted roughly 74 million unique TCR beta chains, about 10 million shared. Method: immunoSEQ multiplex PCR; TCRdb's copy keeps in-frame clones and lacks some. V and J calls and clone size are those listed in that table; D and trimming were worked out from the DNA. The table includes over 200,000 clones, over 65% detected once. V lost 5 bases and J lost 6; bases outside the gene matches: 6. The CDR3 is made up of 16 amino acids. Germline V gene sequence: CDR1 SGHTA, CDR2 FQGTGA.

The genes are TRBV7-3 and TRBJ2-1; 14 nucleotides agree with TRBD2. Sequenced material: PBMCs. The sequence derives from a human donor in good health. CDR3 in DNA: TGTGCCAGCAGCCCGGGGACTAGCGGGAGAAGCAATGAGCAGTTCTTC. Amino acid sequence: CASSPGTSGRSNEQFF. Filled out from reference TRBV7-3 and TRBJ2-1, the complete variable domain reads GAGVSQTPSNKVTEKGKYVELRCDPISGHTALYWYRQSLGQGPEFLIYFQGTGAADDSGLPNDRFFAVRPEGSVSTLKIQRTERGDSAVYLCASSPGTSGRSNEQFFGPGTRLTVL.